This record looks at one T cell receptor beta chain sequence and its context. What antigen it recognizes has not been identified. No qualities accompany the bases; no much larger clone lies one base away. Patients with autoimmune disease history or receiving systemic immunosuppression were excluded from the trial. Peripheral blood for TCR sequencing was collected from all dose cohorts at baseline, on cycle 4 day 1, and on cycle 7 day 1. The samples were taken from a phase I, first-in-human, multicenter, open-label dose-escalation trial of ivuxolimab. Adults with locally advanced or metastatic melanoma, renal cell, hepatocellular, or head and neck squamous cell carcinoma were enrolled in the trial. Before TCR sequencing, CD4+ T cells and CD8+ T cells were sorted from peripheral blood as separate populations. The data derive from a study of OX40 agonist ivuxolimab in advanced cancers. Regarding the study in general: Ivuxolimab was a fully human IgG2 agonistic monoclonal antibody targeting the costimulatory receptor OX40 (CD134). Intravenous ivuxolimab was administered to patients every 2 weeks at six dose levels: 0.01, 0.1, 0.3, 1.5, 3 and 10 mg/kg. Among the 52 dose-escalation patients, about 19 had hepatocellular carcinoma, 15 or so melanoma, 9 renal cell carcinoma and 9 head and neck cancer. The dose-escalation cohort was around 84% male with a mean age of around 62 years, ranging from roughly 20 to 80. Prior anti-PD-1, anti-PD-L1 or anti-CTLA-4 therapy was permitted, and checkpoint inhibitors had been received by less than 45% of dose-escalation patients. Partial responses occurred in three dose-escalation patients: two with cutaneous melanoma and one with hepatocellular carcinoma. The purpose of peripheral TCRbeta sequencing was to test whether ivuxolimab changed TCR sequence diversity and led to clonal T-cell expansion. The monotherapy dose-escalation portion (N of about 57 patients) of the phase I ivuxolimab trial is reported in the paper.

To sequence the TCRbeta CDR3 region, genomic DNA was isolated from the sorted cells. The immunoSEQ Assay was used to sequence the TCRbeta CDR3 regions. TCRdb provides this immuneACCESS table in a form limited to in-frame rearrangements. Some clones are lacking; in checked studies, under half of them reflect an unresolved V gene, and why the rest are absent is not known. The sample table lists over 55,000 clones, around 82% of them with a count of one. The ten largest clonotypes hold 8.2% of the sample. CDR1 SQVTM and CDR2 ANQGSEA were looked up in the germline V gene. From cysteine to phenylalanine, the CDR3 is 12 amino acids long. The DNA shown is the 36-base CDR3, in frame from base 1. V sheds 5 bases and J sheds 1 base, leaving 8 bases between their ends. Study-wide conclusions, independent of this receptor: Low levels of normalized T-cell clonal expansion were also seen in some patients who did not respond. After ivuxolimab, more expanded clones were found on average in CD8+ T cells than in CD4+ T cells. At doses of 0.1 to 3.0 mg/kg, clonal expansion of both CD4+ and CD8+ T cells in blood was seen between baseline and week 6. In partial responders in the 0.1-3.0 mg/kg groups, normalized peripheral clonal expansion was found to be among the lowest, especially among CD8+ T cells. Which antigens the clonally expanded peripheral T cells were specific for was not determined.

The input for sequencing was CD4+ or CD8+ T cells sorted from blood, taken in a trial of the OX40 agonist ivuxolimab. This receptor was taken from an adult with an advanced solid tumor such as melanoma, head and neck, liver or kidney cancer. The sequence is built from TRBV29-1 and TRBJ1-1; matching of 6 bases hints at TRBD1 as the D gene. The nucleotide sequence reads TGCAGCGTTAACAGGGAGAACACTGAAGCTTTCTTT. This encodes CSVNRENTEAFF.